These 11 T cell receptor beta chains came from one sample sequenced in a study of OX40 agonist ivuxolimab in advanced cancers. The data were produced by immunoSEQ multiplex PCR, yet TCRdb's version contains in-frame clones alone and is incomplete. The top ten hold about 52% of the sample, which has roughly 49,000 clones, roughly nine tenths seen once. The sequences come from CD4+ or CD8+ T cells sorted from blood, collected in a trial of the OX40 agonist ivuxolimab. The receptor set was obtained from an adult with an advanced solid tumor such as melanoma, head and neck, liver or kidney cancer.

J is TRBJ2-7 and V is TRBV14; possible D gene TRBD1, 5 bases. V shed 2 bases and J shed 3 bases, with 17 bases lying between them. CDR1 is SGHDN and CDR2 is FVKESK in the germline V gene. This CDR3 has 16 residues. CDR3 in amino acids: CASSQFPRGRIYEQYF. The CDR3 bases are TGTGCCAGCAGCCAATTTCCTAGGGGCAGGATCTACGAGCAGTACTTC.

About this clone itself: At one boundary the junction diverges from the germline segment, which might be a read error. This rearrangement joins TRBV19 to TRBJ2-3; D ambiguous. The CDR3 extends over 11 amino acids. The V gene's germline CDR1 is LNHDA and CDR2 SQIVND (reference sequence). The CDR3 region has the DNA TGTGCCAGTAGTACCGGGCCCGGTCTGAATTTT. This gives the protein CASSTGPGLNF.

The chain couples TRBV5-5 to TRBJ2-7; D gene ambiguous. Trimming pared 2 bases from V and 3 bases from J, leaving 6 bases between. Germline lookup yields CDR1 SGHKS and CDR2 YYEKEE (reference sequence). This CDR3 has 12 residues. CDR3 amino acids: CASSLGIYEQYF. The CDR3 coding sequence is TGTGCCAGCAGCTTAGGCATCTACGAGCAGTACTTC.

This sequence joins TRBV18 and TRBJ2-7; the D gene is possibly TRBD1 (6 bases). Trimming left V 2 bases short and J 6 bases short, with 14 bases between. Germline V gives CDR1 KGHSH, CDR2 LQKENI. The CDR3 covers 14 residues. DNA of the CDR3: TGTGCCAGCTCACCAAAACAGGGTTCGGGCGAGCAGTACTTC. Its translation: CASSPKQGSGEQYF.

V and J are TRBV4-1 and TRBJ2-3; D gene uncertain. The V gene lost 0 bases and the J gene lost 7 bases, with 5 bases spanning the gap. The CDR3 has 12 residues. Germline loops: CDR1 MGHRA, CDR2 YSYEKL. CDR3 sequence reads: CASSQEGNTQYF. The CDR3 DNA follows: TGCGCCAGCAGCCAAGAGGGGAATACGCAGTATTTT.

The chain employs TRBV9 and TRBJ2-7; 9 nucleotides align to TRBD1. V lost 10 bases, J lost 3 bases, and 5 bases stayed unmatched. From germline, CDR1 is SGDLS and CDR2 YYNGEE. The CDR3 contains 12 residues. Here the CDR3 DNA reads TGTGCCTCGGGGACAGGGTTCTACGAGCAGTACTTC. Protein sequence: CASGTGFYEQYF.

This clone was counted between two and nine times. The chain recombines TRBV29-1 with TRBJ2-7; D may be TRBD1 (5 bases). In germline, CDR1 is SQVTM, CDR2 ANQGSEA. The CDR3 runs 14 residues. Trimming left V 6 bases short and J 0 bases short, with 15 bases between. Here the CDR3 DNA reads TGCAGCGTAACAACAGGATTTAGCTCCTACGAGCAGTACTTC. This translates into CSVTTGFSSYEQYF.

The V and J genes are TRBV5-1 and TRBJ2-7; maybe TRBD1 (5 bases). Per germline, CDR1 SGHRS and CDR2 YFSETQ. The CDR3 is 14 residues long. Deletions cut 5 bases from V and 2 bases from J, with 14 bases between. The CDR3 sequence: CASSPKLGAYEQYF. CDR3 nucleotide sequence: TGCGCCAGCAGTCCAAAGTTAGGGGCCTACGAGCAGTACTTC.

The genes are TRBV29-1 and TRBJ1-1, with 10 bases that match TRBD1. CDR3 length: 13 residues. The ends lost 5 bases at V and 5 bases at J; junction bases unmatched: 5. Germline CDR1 reads SQVTM; CDR2 reads ANQGSEA. The CDR3 protein is CSVSRDRGTEAFF. CDR3 nucleotides: TGCAGCGTTTCCCGGGACAGGGGTACTGAAGCTTTCTTT.

This chain connects TRBV6-1 to TRBJ1-4; D might be TRBD1 (5 bases). Germline V gives CDR1 MNHNS, CDR2 SASEGT. The CDR3 length is 14 residues. Trimming pared 6 bases from V and 3 bases from J, leaving 11 bases between. CDR3 residues: CASSRRQPNEKLFF. CDR3 nucleotides: TGTGCCAGCAGCAGGAGACAGCCTAATGAAAAACTGTTTTTT.

This clone has only one observation. The germline gene is not matched at one end of the junction; a read error may be the cause. The chain combines TRBV11-2 with TRBJ2-2; D possibly uses TRBD1 or TRBD2 (5 bases each). Germline V gene sequence: CDR1 SGHAT, CDR2 FQNNGV. The CDR3 covers 15 residues. The CDR3 bases are TGTGCCAGCGGCTTGTTTGGGGGAAACACCGGGGAGCTGTTTTTT. Translated, it gives CASGLFGGNTGELFF.